This is a list of T cell receptor beta chains from one sample in a study of T-cell reconstitution after alpha-beta-depleted transplantation in children. TCRdb fed the PCR reads into MiXCR, producing one record per CDR3 protein. The profile shows 500,000 to 600,000 distinct CDR3 sequences, 18% of them singletons. The sample was PBMCs from the stem cell graft donor, taken from the stem cell graft. The receptors here all came from a human donor who donated a stem cell graft to a child with acute lymphoblastic leukemia. The CDR3 runs from the conserved cysteine through the conserved F or W. The D gene is left open where the match is weak. Some rows mark clone size as missing; the rest say once, few, many or name a class of expanded clone.

j_call v_call clone_size d_call cdr3_nt cdr3_aa
TRBJ2-4 TRBV6-4 . . TGTGCCAGCACCCCCAGGGAACAGGGACTGGCCAAAAACATTCAGTACTTC CASTPREQGLAKNIQYF
TRBJ2-6 TRBV5-6 few . TGTGCCAGCAGCTTGGTGGGATTCTCTGGGGCCAACGTCCTGACTTTC CASSLVGFSGANVLTF
TRBJ2-7 TRBV6-8 . TRBD1 TGTGCCAGCAGCCTCAGGACAGGGTACCACGAGCAGTACTTC CASSLRTGYHEQYF
TRBJ2-7 TRBV7-3 few TRBD1 TGTGCCAGCAGGGAACAGGGGTCCTACGAGCAGTACTTC CASREQGSYEQYF
TRBJ2-2 TRBV5-1 few TRBD2 TGCGCCAGCAGCTCGAGCGGGAGGGGCGAGATGAACACCGGGGAGCTGTTTTTT CASSSSGRGEMNTGELFF
TRBJ1-1 TRBV12-3/TRBV12-4 . . TGTGCCAGCAGTTGGTCCGGTAGGGGGGGGACTGAAGCTTTCTTT CASSWSGRGGTEAFF
TRBJ2-4 TRBV3-1 . TRBD2 TGTGCCATCAGCCCACGTCCAGCGGGAGGTATAGCCAAAAACATTCAGTACTTC CAISPRPAGGIAKNIQYF
TRBJ2-7 TRBV4-1 . . TGCGCCAGCAGCCAAAGTGCTCGGAGGGCCCAGCAGTACTTC CASSQSARRAQQYF
TRBJ2-3 TRBV5-1 . . TGCGCCAGCAGCAACCGGGACACACATACAGATACGCAGTATTTT CASSNRDTHTDTQYF
TRBJ1-4 TRBV12-3/TRBV12-4 many . TGTGCCAGCAGTTCCAGGGAAGGGGAAAAACTGTTTTTT CASSSREGEKLFF
TRBJ1-2 TRBV29-1 few TRBD1 TGCAGCGTTGAATGGTACAGGGGGAGCACTGAGGACTATGGCTACACCTTC CSVEWYRGSTEDYGYTF
TRBJ1-4 TRBV5-1 few . TGCGCCAGCAGCTTGGGGCCGACATTAGAACTGTTTTTT CASSLGPTLELFF
TRBJ2-1 TRBV12-3/TRBV12-4 few TRBD2 TGTGCCAGCAGTTTCGCGGTGGCGGGAGGGCAAGGTGAGCAGTTCTTC CASSFAVAGGQGEQFF
TRBJ2-7 TRBV12-3/TRBV12-4 many TRBD2 TGTGCCAGCAGTTTTGTGGCGGGAGAAAGCGAGCAGTACTTC CASSFVAGESEQYF
TRBJ2-1 TRBV12-3/TRBV12-4 . TRBD2 TGTGCCAGCAATGGACTAGCGGGGGGAGTACTGAGCTCCTACAATGAGCAGTTCTTC CASNGLAGGVLSSYNEQFF
TRBJ1-1 TRBV27 . . TGTGCCAGCAGTTATGGAAATATGAACACTGAAGCTTTCTTT CASSYGNMNTEAFF
TRBJ2-3 TRBV12-3/TRBV12-4 . TRBD2 TGTGCCAGCGCCCAGGGACTAGCGGGAGGGGGGGTATTTTTT CASAQGLAGGGVFF
TRBJ2-3 TRBV5-4 . . TGTGCCAGCAGCTGGAAGCCAGGACTACCCTCCTTT CASSWKPGLPSF
TRBJ1-4 TRBV18 many TRBD1 TGTGCCAGCTCACCCCGGGGCGCCACGGGACAGGGTGGCCCTAATGAAAAACTGTTTTTT CASSPRGATGQGGPNEKLFF
TRBJ2-1 TRBV20-1 few . TGCAGTGCTAGATTAGCGGGTGGGACACGAGAGCAGTTCTTC CSARLAGGTREQFF
TRBJ1-2 TRBV3-1 . . TGTGCCAGCAGCCACGCAGAAGGCTACACCTTC CASSHAEGYTF
TRBJ2-1 TRBV29-1 . . TGCAGCGTTCTCCGGGACAATGAGCAGTTCTTC CSVLRDNEQFF
TRBJ1-5 TRBV6-5 . . TGTGCCAGCAGTTTTACGTCGGGTATTCAGCCCCAGCATTTT CASSFTSGIQPQHF
TRBJ2-7 TRBV10-3 . . TGTGCCATCAGCGCCCTCGGCGAGCAGTACTTC CAISALGEQYF
TRBJ1-2 TRBV2 few TRBD1 TGTGCCAGCACGGAGGGGGCGCCGGGCTACACCTTC CASTEGAPGYTF
TRBJ2-7 TRBV6-5 . . TGTGCCAGCAGTTACTCAGGGTCGCGGGTCCGACCCTACGAGCAGTACTTC CASSYSGSRVRPYEQYF
TRBJ1-1 TRBV29-1 . TRBD1 TGCAGCGTTGAAGATACAGGGGGCCCTGAAGCTTTCTTT CSVEDTGGPEAFF
TRBJ2-7 TRBV29-1 . . TGCAGCGTTCGCGAAAACTACGAGCAGTACTTC CSVRENYEQYF
TRBJ2-7 TRBV20-1 few TRBD2 TGCAGTGCTCCTAGCGGGCAAACGACGCGCCCAGAGCAGTACTTC CSAPSGQTTRPEQYF
TRBJ2-6 TRBV12-3/TRBV12-4 . . TGTGCCAGCAGTTTTACCCTCTCTGGGGCCAACGTCCTGACTTTC CASSFTLSGANVLTF
TRBJ2-1 TRBV12-3/TRBV12-4 few . TGTGCCAGCAATCAAGAGCCGTACAATGAGCAGTTCTTC CASNQEPYNEQFF
TRBJ2-2 TRBV27 many . TGTGCCAGCAGTTTATCGTCCGGGGGAACCGGGGAGCTGTTTTTT CASSLSSGGTGELFF
TRBJ1-5 TRBV7-9 few TRBD1 TGTGCCAGCAGCTTATGGACAGGGAGCAATCAGCCCCAGCATTTT CASSLWTGSNQPQHF
TRBJ2-7 TRBV3-1 . . TGTGCCAGCAGCCGAACTAGCTCGGGCGAGCAGTACTTC CASSRTSSGEQYF
TRBJ1-1 TRBV10-3 . . TGTGCCATCAGTGATGAGTTGAACACTGAAGCTTTCTTT CAISDELNTEAFF
TRBJ2-5 TRBV12-3/TRBV12-4 . . TGTGCCAGCAGTCCGATACAGGGCCCCCAAGAGACCCAGTACTTC CASSPIQGPQETQYF
TRBJ1-4 TRBV29-1 few . TGCAGCGTTTCTACTGGCCCCGTCGGTATCGGCAACGAAAAACTGTTTTTT CSVSTGPVGIGNEKLFF
TRBJ1-2 TRBV20-1 . . TGCAGTGCAAGAGCTGAGACAGGCACCTATGGCTACACCTTC CSARAETGTYGYTF
TRBJ2-7 TRBV5-1 . TRBD1 TGCGCCAGCAGCTGGAGGGGACAGGGAATCTACGAGCAGTACTTC CASSWRGQGIYEQYF
TRBJ2-7 TRBV12-3/TRBV12-4 few . TGTGCCAGCAGTTTCACCCCGGCCCCAGGGTCCTACGAGCAGTACTTC CASSFTPAPGSYEQYF
TRBJ2-7 TRBV5-6 few . TGTGCCAGCAGGGGGTCCGGAGCCCCCTACGAGCAGTACTTC CASRGSGAPYEQYF
TRBJ1-3 TRBV5-1 . TRBD1 TGCGCCAGCAGCTCCGGGACAGAAAACACCATATATTTT CASSSGTENTIYF
TRBJ2-7 TRBV5-4 . TRBD1 TGTGCCAGCAGCTCGACAGGGGGAGCCTACGAGCAGTACTTC CASSSTGGAYEQYF
TRBJ2-7 TRBV5-1 . . TGCGCCAGCAGCTTGGGGCAGGCCCCCTACGAGCAGTACTTC CASSLGQAPYEQYF
TRBJ1-4 TRBV7-2 . TRBD1 TGTGCCAGCAGCTCGGACAGGAGGTATCGCCAACTGTTTTTT CASSSDRRYRQLFF
TRBJ2-7 TRBV5-5 many . TGTGCCAGCAGCTTATTAGGGGCCTACGAGCAGTACTTC CASSLLGAYEQYF
TRBJ2-1 TRBV28 . TRBD2 TGTGCCAGCAGTTTGCCCGGGACTAGCGGGAGTAATGAGCAGTTCTTC CASSLPGTSGSNEQFF
TRBJ2-3 TRBV10-3 few . TGTGCCATCAGTGAGTGGGCGGATACGCAGTATTTT CAISEWADTQYF